This T cell receptor beta chain came from a study of blood T cell repertoires in COVID-19. Study context: Spain, Italy and the United States supplied samples that represented acute and convalescent COVID-19. PBMCs, B-cell-depleted T cells, or T cells provided the cDNA or gDNA that made up the material.

This CDR3 contains 13 residues. Per germline, CDR1 LGHDT and CDR2 YNNKEL (reference sequence). On this clone: One end of the junction varies from germline; a read error may be responsible.

Original methodology: From reference gene primer amplification, estimates of nucleated cell counts were derived. Method: immunoSEQ multiplex PCR; TCRdb's copy keeps in-frame clones and lacks some. That table supplies the V and J calls and clone size; D and trimming were determined from the DNA. The sample includes about 140,000 clones, 80% to 90% of them seen just once. Sequencing was carried out using peripheral blood. The rearrangement joins TRBV3-1 (or the pseudogene TRBV3-2) to TRBJ2-7; 8 bases map to TRBD2. The receptor was derived from a man aged 50-59 years with active COVID-19. CDR3 nucleotide sequence: TGTGCCAGCAGCCAAGATAAGGGACTAGATTGGTATTTC. Translated: CASSQDKGLDWYF.